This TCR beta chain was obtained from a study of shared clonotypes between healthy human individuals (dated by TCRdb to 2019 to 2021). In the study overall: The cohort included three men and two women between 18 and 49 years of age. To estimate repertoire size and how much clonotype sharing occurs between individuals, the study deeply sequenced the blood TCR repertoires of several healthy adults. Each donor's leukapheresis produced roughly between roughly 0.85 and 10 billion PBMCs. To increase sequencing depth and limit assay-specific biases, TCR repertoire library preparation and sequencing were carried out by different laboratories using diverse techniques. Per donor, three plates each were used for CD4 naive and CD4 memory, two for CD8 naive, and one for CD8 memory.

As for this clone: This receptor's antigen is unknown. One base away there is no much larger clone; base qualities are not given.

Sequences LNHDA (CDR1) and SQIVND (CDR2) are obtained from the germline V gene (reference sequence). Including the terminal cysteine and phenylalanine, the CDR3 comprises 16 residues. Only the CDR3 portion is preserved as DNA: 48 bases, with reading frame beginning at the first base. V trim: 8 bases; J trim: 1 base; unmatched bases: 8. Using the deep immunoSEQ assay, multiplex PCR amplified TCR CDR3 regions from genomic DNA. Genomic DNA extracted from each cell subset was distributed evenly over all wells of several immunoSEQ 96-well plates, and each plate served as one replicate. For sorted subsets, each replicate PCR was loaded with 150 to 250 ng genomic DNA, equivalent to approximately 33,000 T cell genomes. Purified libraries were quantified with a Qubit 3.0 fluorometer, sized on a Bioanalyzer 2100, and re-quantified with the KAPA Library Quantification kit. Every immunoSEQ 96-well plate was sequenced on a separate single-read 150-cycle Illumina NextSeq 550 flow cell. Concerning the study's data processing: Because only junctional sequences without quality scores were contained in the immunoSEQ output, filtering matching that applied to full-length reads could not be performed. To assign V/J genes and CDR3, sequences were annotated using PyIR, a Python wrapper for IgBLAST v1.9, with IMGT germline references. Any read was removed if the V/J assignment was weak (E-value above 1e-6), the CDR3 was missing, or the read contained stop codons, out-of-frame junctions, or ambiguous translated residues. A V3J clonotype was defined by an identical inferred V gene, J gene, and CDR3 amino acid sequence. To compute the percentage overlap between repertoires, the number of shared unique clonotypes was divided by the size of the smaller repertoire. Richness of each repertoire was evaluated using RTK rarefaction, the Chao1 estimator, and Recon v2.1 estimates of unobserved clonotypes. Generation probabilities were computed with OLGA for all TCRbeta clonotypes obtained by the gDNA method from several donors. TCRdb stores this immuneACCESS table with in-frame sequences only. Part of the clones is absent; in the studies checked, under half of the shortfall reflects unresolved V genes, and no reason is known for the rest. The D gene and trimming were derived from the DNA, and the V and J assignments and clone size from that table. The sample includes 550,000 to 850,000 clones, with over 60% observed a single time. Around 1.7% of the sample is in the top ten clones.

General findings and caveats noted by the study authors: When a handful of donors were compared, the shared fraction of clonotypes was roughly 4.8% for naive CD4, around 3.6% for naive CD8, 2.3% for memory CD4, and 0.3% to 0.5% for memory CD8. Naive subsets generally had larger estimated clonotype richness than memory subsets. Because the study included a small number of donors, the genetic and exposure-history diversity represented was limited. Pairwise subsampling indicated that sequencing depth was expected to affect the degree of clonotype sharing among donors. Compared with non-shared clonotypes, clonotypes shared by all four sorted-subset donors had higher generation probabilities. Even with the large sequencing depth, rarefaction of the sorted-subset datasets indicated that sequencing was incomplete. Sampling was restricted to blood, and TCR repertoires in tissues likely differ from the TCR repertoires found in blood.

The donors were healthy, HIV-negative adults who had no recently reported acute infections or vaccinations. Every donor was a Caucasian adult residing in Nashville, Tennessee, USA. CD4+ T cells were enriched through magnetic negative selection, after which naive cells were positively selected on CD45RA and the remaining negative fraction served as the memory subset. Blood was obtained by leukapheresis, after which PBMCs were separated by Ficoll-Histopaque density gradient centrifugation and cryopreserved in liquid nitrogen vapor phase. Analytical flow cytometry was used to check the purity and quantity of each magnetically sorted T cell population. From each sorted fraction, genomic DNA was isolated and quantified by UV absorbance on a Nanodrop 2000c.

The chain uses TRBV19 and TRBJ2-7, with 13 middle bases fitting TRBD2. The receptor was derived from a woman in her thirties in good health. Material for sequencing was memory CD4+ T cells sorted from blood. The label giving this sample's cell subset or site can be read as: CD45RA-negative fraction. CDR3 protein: CASGGLAGDPSYEQYF. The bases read TGTGCCAGTGGCGGACTAGCGGGAGATCCTTCCTACGAGCAGTACTTC.